The present entry profiles one T cell receptor (beta chain) with its context. Its antigen is not known. Generated by immunoSEQ multiplex PCR, the TCRdb table keeps only in-frame clones and is missing some. Seen here are tens of thousands of clones, 93% observed once, and the top ten hold around 3.3%. From the roughly 110-subject validation cohort, which was separate from the approximately 700-subject first cohort, the donors were drawn. These data belong to a study of cytomegalovirus exposure and HLA in healthy donors. Regarding the study as a whole: Many donors shared some public TCRs, even though most TCR sequences were rare. The classifier reportedly diagnosed cytomegalovirus status with high specificity and sensitivity. Later, an analysis found that TCR clusters from the first cohort tended to co-occur in the roughly 130 validation repertoires.

The CDR3 runs 16 residues. Sequencing used PBMCs. The chain links TRBV21-1 to TRBJ1-1. TRBV21-1 is assigned pseudogene status. The clonotype comes from a woman between 25 and 40 years old in good health and CMV-seronegative. CDR3 residues: CASSDAPGLGNTEAFF. DNA of the CDR3: TGTGCCAGCAGCGATGCCCCGGGTCTCGGGAACACTGAAGCTTTCTTT.